Listed below are T cell receptor beta chains from one sample, sequenced in a study of control samples from healthy donors and cancer patients. Clones were read by immunoSEQ multiplex PCR, and TCRdb kept only the in-frame ones, dropping some. The table includes 150,000 to 200,000 clones, roughly 90% detected once. The sample comprised blood. The receptors derive from a woman between 50 and 59 years old in good health. CDR3s include the opening cysteine and the closing phenylalanine or tryptophan. The order of the fields is V gene, D gene, J gene, clone size, CDR3 DNA, CDR3 protein. A D gene is named only where the DNA matches it firmly. Clone size is shown for a subset of rows, as once, few, many or a class of expanded clone.

v_gene: TRBV10-3
d_gene: TRBD1
j_gene: TRBJ1-4
abundance: once
CDR3nt: TGTGCCATCAGTGAGTCGGACAGGGGGCTTGAAAAACTGTTTTTT
CDR3aa: CAISESDRGLEKLFF

v_gene: TRBV12-3/TRBV12-4
d_gene: NA
j_gene: TRBJ1-1
abundance: few
CDR3nt: TGTGCCACCTCCCAGGGTTTTACTGAAGCTTTCTTT
CDR3aa: CATSQGFTEAFF

v_gene: TRBV12-3/TRBV12-4
d_gene: TRBD2
j_gene: TRBJ2-5
abundance: NA
CDR3nt: TGTGCCAGCAGGGGACTAGCTAGGCAGACCCAGTACTTC
CDR3aa: CASRGLARQTQYF

v_gene: TRBV3-1/TRBV3-2
d_gene: TRBD1
j_gene: TRBJ1-2
abundance: NA
CDR3nt: TGTGCCAGCAGCCCTACTGGCCAGGGGGCAACGTACTATGGCTACACCTTC
CDR3aa: CASSPTGQGATYYGYTF

v_gene: TRBV2
d_gene: NA
j_gene: TRBJ1-2
abundance: once
CDR3nt: TGTGCCAGCAGTGAAGGAGCGGGGTTCTATGGCTACACCTTC
CDR3aa: CASSEGAGFYGYTF

v_gene: TRBV19
d_gene: NA
j_gene: TRBJ2-5
abundance: NA
CDR3nt: TGTGCCAGTAGTATTCAAGAGACCCAGTACTTC
CDR3aa: CASSIQETQYF

v_gene: TRBV28
d_gene: NA
j_gene: TRBJ1-2
abundance: NA
CDR3nt: TGTGCCAGCAGTCTTCCACAGGGTCTTCGCTACACCTTC
CDR3aa: CASSLPQGLRYTF

v_gene: TRBV4-3
d_gene: NA
j_gene: TRBJ1-2
abundance: few
CDR3nt: TGCGCCAGCAGCCAAGTGGTACCCGGGGCGCGGGGGTATGGCTACACCTTC
CDR3aa: CASSQVVPGARGYGYTF

v_gene: TRBV2
d_gene: NA
j_gene: TRBJ1-5
abundance: NA
CDR3nt: TGTGCCAGCATGACGGGGGGTAATCAGCCCCAGCATTTT
CDR3aa: CASMTGGNQPQHF

v_gene: TRBV7-3
d_gene: NA
j_gene: TRBJ2-7
abundance: NA
CDR3nt: TGTGCCAGCAGTGAAGCGGGAACAGGGGATTACTACGAGCAGTACTTC
CDR3aa: CASSEAGTGDYYEQYF

v_gene: TRBV28
d_gene: NA
j_gene: TRBJ2-2
abundance: NA
CDR3nt: TGTGCCAGCAGTTCCCCGCTCACCGGGGAGCTGTTTTTT
CDR3aa: CASSSPLTGELFF

v_gene: TRBV7-9
d_gene: TRBD1
j_gene: TRBJ2-2
abundance: NA
CDR3nt: TGTGCCAGCAGCTTAGAGGGACAGGGGAAAACCGGGGAGCTGTTTTTT
CDR3aa: CASSLEGQGKTGELFF

v_gene: TRBV30
d_gene: NA
j_gene: TRBJ1-5
abundance: NA
CDR3nt: TGTGCCTGGAGTGGCCAGCGGGTTCAGCCCCAGCATTTT
CDR3aa: CAWSGQRVQPQHF

v_gene: TRBV7-2
d_gene: TRBD2
j_gene: TRBJ2-3
abundance: NA
CDR3nt: TGTGCCAGCAGCTCTACTAGCGGGCGCACAGATACGCAGTATTTT
CDR3aa: CASSSTSGRTDTQYF

v_gene: TRBV28
d_gene: NA
j_gene: TRBJ2-7
abundance: NA
CDR3nt: TGTGCCAGCAGTATACGTCAGGGGACTACCTACGAGCAGTACTTC
CDR3aa: CASSIRQGTTYEQYF

v_gene: TRBV6-2/TRBV6-3
d_gene: NA
j_gene: TRBJ1-4
abundance: few
CDR3nt: TGTGCCAGCAGTTACTCCGGGACAGAAAAACTGTTTTTT
CDR3aa: CASSYSGTEKLFF

v_gene: TRBV28
d_gene: TRBD1
j_gene: TRBJ2-2
abundance: few
CDR3nt: TGTGCCAGCAGTCGACAGGGTGGGTCCGGGGAGCTGTTTTTT
CDR3aa: CASSRQGGSGELFF

v_gene: TRBV7-2
d_gene: NA
j_gene: TRBJ1-5
abundance: NA
CDR3nt: TGTGCCAGCACCCCAGTAATGGGGGGCGATCAGCCCCAGCATTTT
CDR3aa: CASTPVMGGDQPQHF

v_gene: TRBV5-1
d_gene: TRBD1
j_gene: TRBJ2-1
abundance: NA
CDR3nt: TGCGCCAGCAGCTTAGGGACAGGCGACGGGCAGTTCTTC
CDR3aa: CASSLGTGDGQFF

v_gene: TRBV14
d_gene: TRBD1
j_gene: TRBJ1-6
abundance: NA
CDR3nt: TGTGCCAGCAGCCTTACAGGGGGCGCTTCACCCCTCCACTTT
CDR3aa: CASSLTGGASPLHF

v_gene: TRBV28
d_gene: NA
j_gene: TRBJ1-1
abundance: NA
CDR3nt: TGTGCCAGCAGGGACACCCCGAACACTGAAGCTTTCTTT
CDR3aa: CASRDTPNTEAFF

v_gene: TRBV24-1
d_gene: NA
j_gene: TRBJ1-6
abundance: NA
CDR3nt: TGTGCCACCAGTCGGGCACGGAATTCACCCCTCCACTTT
CDR3aa: CATSRARNSPLHF

v_gene: TRBV9
d_gene: NA
j_gene: TRBJ1-1
abundance: NA
CDR3nt: TGTGCCAGCAGCGTAGGAGCAGGAGAGGGCACTGAAGCTTTCTTT
CDR3aa: CASSVGAGEGTEAFF

v_gene: TRBV29-1
d_gene: TRBD1
j_gene: TRBJ2-7
abundance: NA
CDR3nt: TGCAGCGTCAGAGACAGGGGGCAAAACGAGCAGTACTTC
CDR3aa: CSVRDRGQNEQYF

v_gene: TRBV7-9
d_gene: NA
j_gene: TRBJ1-1
abundance: NA
CDR3nt: TGTGCCAGCAGCCAACTCAGGGGACCTGAAGCTTTCTTT
CDR3aa: CASSQLRGPEAFF

v_gene: TRBV5-1
d_gene: NA
j_gene: TRBJ2-2
abundance: NA
CDR3nt: TGCGCCAGCAGCCCACCGGGACTCGCAACCGGGGAGCTGTTTTTT
CDR3aa: CASSPPGLATGELFF

v_gene: TRBV6-2/TRBV6-3
d_gene: NA
j_gene: TRBJ2-1
abundance: NA
CDR3nt: TGTGCCAGCAGTTACTCTCTCAGCCGCGGTCAGTTCTTC
CDR3aa: CASSYSLSRGQFF

v_gene: TRBV5-4
d_gene: NA
j_gene: TRBJ2-7
abundance: NA
CDR3nt: TGTGCCAGCAGCTTGTCCGGGGACTTATACGAGCAGTACTTC
CDR3aa: CASSLSGDLYEQYF

v_gene: TRBV2
d_gene: NA
j_gene: TRBJ1-3
abundance: NA
CDR3nt: TGTGCCAGCCGGGACATTGGAAACACCATATATTTT
CDR3aa: CASRDIGNTIYF

v_gene: TRBV4-1
d_gene: NA
j_gene: TRBJ2-2
abundance: NA
CDR3nt: TGCGCCAGCAGCCTCGGGGCAGGGGTGAACACCGGGGAGCTGTTTTTT
CDR3aa: CASSLGAGVNTGELFF

v_gene: TRBV7-3
d_gene: NA
j_gene: TRBJ2-3
abundance: NA
CDR3nt: TGTGCCACCCCCGGGACTCAGGTCTTGGATGATACGCAGTATTTT
CDR3aa: CATPGTQVLDDTQYF

v_gene: TRBV7-3
d_gene: NA
j_gene: TRBJ1-1
abundance: NA
CDR3nt: TGTGCCAGCAGCTTAATTGGGGGCTCGGTGAACACTGAAGCTTTCTTT
CDR3aa: CASSLIGGSVNTEAFF

v_gene: TRBV5-6
d_gene: TRBD1
j_gene: TRBJ1-1
abundance: NA
CDR3nt: TGTGCCAGCAGCTTTTTAACAGGGGGAGAGAACACTGAAGCTTTCTTT
CDR3aa: CASSFLTGGENTEAFF

v_gene: TRBV29-1
d_gene: TRBD1
j_gene: TRBJ1-3
abundance: NA
CDR3nt: TGCAGCGCCTCACAGGGGGCTATCTCTGGAAACACCATATATTTT
CDR3aa: CSASQGAISGNTIYF